The rows below give T cell receptor beta chains drawn from one sample of a study of T cell repertoires in ileal Crohn's disease. Measured with immunoSEQ multiplex PCR; TCRdb has only the in-frame clones, and not every one. Of 5,500 to 9,000 clones detected, around 72% appear once; the ten largest clones hold 40% to 45%. The sequencing input was ileal tissue. The receptors were gathered from an adult with Crohn's disease. The CDR3 runs from the conserved cysteine through the conserved F or W. Fields, in order: D gene, clone size, J gene, V gene, CDR3 DNA, CDR3 protein. D genes are given only for firm matches. The size entry is marked missing in some rows and otherwise reads once, few, many or a size class.

D gene: TRBD1; clone size: .; J gene: TRBJ1-2; V gene: TRBV5-1; CDR3 DNA: TGCGCCAGCAGCTTCGGGACAGGGGATTGGTATGGCTACACCTTC; CDR3 protein: CASSFGTGDWYGYTF
D gene: TRBD2; clone size: .; J gene: TRBJ2-5; V gene: TRBV5-4; CDR3 DNA: TGTGCCAGCAGTTTTGAAAGATTCGGGGGACTAGCGGTAGAAGAGACCCAGTACTTC; CDR3 protein: CASSFERFGGLAVEETQYF
D gene: .; clone size: .; J gene: TRBJ2-2; V gene: TRBV11-1; CDR3 DNA: TGTGCCAGCAGCCTCCTCAGGGGCGGTTCCGGGGAGCTGTTTTTT; CDR3 protein: CASSLLRGGSGELFF
D gene: .; clone size: .; J gene: TRBJ1-1; V gene: TRBV18; CDR3 DNA: TGTGCCAGCTCACCAATGAGGGGAGGCACTGAAGCTTTCTTT; CDR3 protein: CASSPMRGGTEAFF
D gene: .; clone size: .; J gene: TRBJ2-3; V gene: TRBV7-2; CDR3 DNA: TGTGCCAGCAGTTCTTTCGGACAAGGGGGGGATACGCAGTATTTT; CDR3 protein: CASSSFGQGGDTQYF
D gene: TRBD2; clone size: .; J gene: TRBJ2-7; V gene: TRBV19; CDR3 DNA: TGTGCCAGTAGTATGGGGGGGTCGGGCTCCTACGAGCAGTACTTC; CDR3 protein: CASSMGGSGSYEQYF
D gene: .; clone size: .; J gene: TRBJ2-3; V gene: TRBV11-2; CDR3 DNA: TGTGCCAGCAGCTTAGCCGAGGGAGAGCTCCCAGATACGCAGTATTTT; CDR3 protein: CASSLAEGELPDTQYF
D gene: .; clone size: .; J gene: TRBJ2-5; V gene: TRBV7-3; CDR3 DNA: TGTGCCAGCAGCTTGGGCGGGGGCGTAGAGACCCAGTACTTC; CDR3 protein: CASSLGGGVETQYF
D gene: TRBD2; clone size: .; J gene: TRBJ2-1; V gene: TRBV25-1; CDR3 DNA: TGTGCCAGCAGGTCTAGCGGGAGTAGCGGAAATGAGCAGTTCTTC; CDR3 protein: CASRSSGSSGNEQFF
D gene: TRBD1; clone size: .; J gene: TRBJ1-2; V gene: TRBV5-1; CDR3 DNA: TGCGCCAGCAGCCACCGCCCGGGACAGCACTATGGCTACACCTTC; CDR3 protein: CASSHRPGQHYGYTF
D gene: .; clone size: .; J gene: TRBJ2-6; V gene: TRBV30; CDR3 DNA: TGTGCCTGGAGTGTTAGTAGGGCCGGGGCCAACGTCCTGACTTTC; CDR3 protein: CAWSVSRAGANVLTF
D gene: .; clone size: .; J gene: TRBJ2-1; V gene: TRBV11-2; CDR3 DNA: TGTGCCAGCAGCTTTAGAGTTAGGGGAGGGGGCAATGAGCAGTTCTTC; CDR3 protein: CASSFRVRGGGNEQFF
D gene: .; clone size: .; J gene: TRBJ2-1; V gene: TRBV6-5; CDR3 DNA: TGTGCCAGCAGTCGGACAGGAGGAGGGCACAATGAGCAGTTCTTC; CDR3 protein: CASSRTGGGHNEQFF
D gene: TRBD2; clone size: medium-sized; J gene: TRBJ2-1; V gene: TRBV27; CDR3 DNA: TGTGCCAGCAGTTTTAGCGGGAGAAGCTCCTACAATGAGCAGTTCTTC; CDR3 protein: CASSFSGRSSYNEQFF
D gene: TRBD1; clone size: .; J gene: TRBJ2-5; V gene: TRBV2; CDR3 DNA: TGTGCCAGCAGACAGGGGGCAGGGGACGGGACCCAGTACTTC; CDR3 protein: CASRQGAGDGTQYF
D gene: .; clone size: .; J gene: TRBJ1-5; V gene: TRBV6-1; CDR3 DNA: TGTGCCAGCAGTGAGCATAGCAATCAGCCCCAGCATTTT; CDR3 protein: CASSEHSNQPQHF
D gene: TRBD2; clone size: few; J gene: TRBJ2-7; V gene: TRBV6-1; CDR3 DNA: TGTGCCAGCAGTGGGGGACTAGCTTACGAGCAGTACTTC; CDR3 protein: CASSGGLAYEQYF
D gene: TRBD1; clone size: few; J gene: TRBJ1-1; V gene: TRBV6-6; CDR3 DNA: TGTGCCAGCAGTCCGCGGACAGGCGGGTGGACTGAAGCTTTCTTT; CDR3 protein: CASSPRTGGWTEAFF
D gene: TRBD1; clone size: .; J gene: TRBJ2-1; V gene: TRBV5-8; CDR3 DNA: TGTGCCAGCAGCTTGGCGGGACAGGGGCTCTACAATGAGCAGTTCTTC; CDR3 protein: CASSLAGQGLYNEQFF
D gene: .; clone size: .; J gene: TRBJ1-1; V gene: TRBV28; CDR3 DNA: TGTGCCAGCACCAATTTGGGGACGGTGAACACTGAAGCTTTCTTT; CDR3 protein: CASTNLGTVNTEAFF
D gene: .; clone size: .; J gene: TRBJ1-2; V gene: TRBV7-3; CDR3 DNA: TGTGCCAGCAGAGACTCTCTTAACTATGGCTACACCTTC; CDR3 protein: CASRDSLNYGYTF
D gene: TRBD1; clone size: .; J gene: TRBJ1-2; V gene: TRBV28; CDR3 DNA: TGTGCCAGCAGCCGCCTTACAGGGGGAAATGGCTACACCTTC; CDR3 protein: CASSRLTGGNGYTF
D gene: TRBD1; clone size: .; J gene: TRBJ2-3; V gene: TRBV10-3; CDR3 DNA: TGTGCCATCAGTGGTCCTATATCGGGGGACAGGGGTTCAGATACTAGCACAGATACGCAGTATTTT; CDR3 protein: CAISGPISGDRGSDTSTDTQYF
D gene: TRBD1; clone size: .; J gene: TRBJ2-1; V gene: TRBV9; CDR3 DNA: TGTGCCAGCAGCGTAGGGCAGGGGGATGTCAATGAGCAGTTCTTC; CDR3 protein: CASSVGQGDVNEQFF
D gene: .; clone size: once; J gene: TRBJ1-5; V gene: TRBV28; CDR3 DNA: TGTGCCAGCAGGACTGGGGGCGCCTATAGCAATCAGCCCCAGCATTTT; CDR3 protein: CASRTGGAYSNQPQHF
D gene: .; clone size: .; J gene: TRBJ2-3; V gene: TRBV6-1; CDR3 DNA: TGTGCCAGCGAGGCAGCATCCGCCGGGGATACGCAGTATTTT; CDR3 protein: CASEAASAGDTQYF
D gene: .; clone size: once; J gene: TRBJ2-5; V gene: TRBV7-9; CDR3 DNA: TGTGCCAGCAGCTACGAGGGGCTACAAGAGACCCAGTACTTC; CDR3 protein: CASSYEGLQETQYF
D gene: TRBD1; clone size: .; J gene: TRBJ2-7; V gene: TRBV6-1; CDR3 DNA: TGTGCCAGCAGTGAGGGACAGGGGAACCACGAGCAGTACTTC; CDR3 protein: CASSEGQGNHEQYF